This T cell receptor (beta chain) derives from a study of blood T cell repertoires in COVID-19 (TCRdb year 2020). Some background on the complete study: Samples covering the acute and convalescent phases of COVID-19 were provided by collaborators in the United States, Italy and Spain. The material from the prospective study consisted of cDNA or gDNA derived from T cells, B-cell-depleted T cells, or PBMCs. The dataset comprised deeply sampled blood TCRbeta repertoires from subjects exposed to, actively infected with, or recovered from COVID-19. The repertoires were made available in a free public database intended to serve as a resource for research on the immune response to SARS-CoV-2. Samples were obtained from the ongoing ImmuneRACE study (first 160 participants) and from 950 to 1,500 subjects provided by 6 global collaborators. Sample metadata almost always included a de-identified subject ID, COVID-19 status, age in years and sex. Where available, HLA class I and class II types were taken from metadata supplied by the sample provider and were not determined by assay-based typing. Broader findings and caveats from the paper: Clinical and demographic metadata were provided uncurated, with the amount varying by source and participant.

As encoded in the germline V gene, CDR1 is SGHAT while CDR2 is FQNNGV. Trimming takes 5 bases from V and 2 bases from J, and the germline ends sit 12 bases apart. Reading from cysteine to phenylalanine, the CDR3 counts 14 amino acids. CDR3 DNA only is kept here, 42 bases in frame from base 1. TCRbeta CDR3 regions were amplified from genomic DNA using the immunoSEQ Assay, a bias-controlled multiplex PCR. The study's own analysis went as follows. Within the assay, amplification of reference gene primers was used to estimate how many nucleated cells each sample contained. To quantify the absolute abundance of each unique TCRbeta CDR3 rearrangement, sequence reads were collapsed and filtered. For each sample, productive Simpson clonality was calculated by taking the square root of Simpson's diversity index across productive rearrangements. What TCRdb holds here is the immuneACCESS table cut down to in-frame rearrangements. Part of the clones is not present; checked against another copy, under half of the missing clones reflect an unresolved V gene, and the others are unexplained. V and J calls and clone size are those listed in that table; D and trimming were worked out from the DNA. This sample comprises roughly 260,000 clones, roughly four fifths of them detected only once. Approximately 4.8% of the sample lies in the top ten.

Collaborating institutions collected whole blood in K2EDTA tubes following their own protocols. Collaborator samples were shipped for TCRbeta analysis as frozen whole blood, isolated PBMCs, or DNA extracted from either sample type. This clone was recorded once. The specificity of this receptor is unknown. No quality values exist for individual bases; no much larger clone is one base distant. The chain was built from TRBV11-2 and TRBJ1-2; perhaps TRBD1 is the D gene, with 6 bases matching. This clonotype was sampled from a woman aged 70 to 79 with acute or convalescent COVID-19. Sequenced sample: peripheral blood. The CDR3 region: CASSVTDRNYGYTF. The nucleotides are TGTGCCAGCAGCGTAACGGACAGAAACTATGGCTACACCTTC.